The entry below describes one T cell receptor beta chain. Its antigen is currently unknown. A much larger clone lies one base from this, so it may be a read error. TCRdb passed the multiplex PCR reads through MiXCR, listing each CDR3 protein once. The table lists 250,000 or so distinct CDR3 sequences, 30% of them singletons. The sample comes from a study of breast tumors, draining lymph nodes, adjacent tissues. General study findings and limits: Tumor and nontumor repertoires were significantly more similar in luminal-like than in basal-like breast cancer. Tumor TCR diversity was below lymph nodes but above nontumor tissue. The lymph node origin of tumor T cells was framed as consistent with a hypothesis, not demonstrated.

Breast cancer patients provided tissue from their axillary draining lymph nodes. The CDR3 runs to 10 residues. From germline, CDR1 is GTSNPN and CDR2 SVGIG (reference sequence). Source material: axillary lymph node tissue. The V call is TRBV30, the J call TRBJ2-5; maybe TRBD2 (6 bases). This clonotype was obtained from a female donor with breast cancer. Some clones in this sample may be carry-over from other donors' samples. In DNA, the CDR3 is TGTGCCTGCTACCGGGAGACCCGGTACTTC. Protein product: CACYRETRYF.